These 21 T cell receptor beta chains share one sample of origin, sequenced in a study of blood T cell repertoires in COVID-19. TCRdb keeps only in-frame clones here, not all; method: immunoSEQ multiplex PCR. This repertoire shows about 190,000 clones, approximately 80% found once; its top ten account for roughly 13%. The material sequenced was peripheral blood. The receptor source for this set is a man aged 50 to 59 who had recovered from COVID-19.

The J gene is TRBJ2-1, the V gene TRBV2; TRBD2 aligns across 9 bases. CDR1 and CDR2 (germline): SNHLY, FYNNEI. The CDR3 has 15 residues. V was clipped by 3 bases and J by 4 bases; unmatched bases: 4. The CDR3 reads CASSDQAGGYNEQFF. CDR3 DNA: TGTGCCAGCAGTGACCAGGCGGGAGGGTACAATGAGCAGTTCTTC. The whole variable domain, filled in from reference TRBV2 and TRBJ2-1, reads EPEVTQTPSHQVTQMGQEVILRCVPISNHLYFYWYRQILGQKVEFLVSFYNNEISEKSEIFDDQFSVERPDGSNFTLKIRSTKLEDSAMYFCASSDQAGGYNEQFFGPGTRLTVL.

The rearrangement links TRBV24-1 to TRBJ2-2, with 7 bases aligning to TRBD2. The CDR3 extends over 14 amino acids. Germline V gene sequence: CDR1 KGHDR, CDR2 SFDVKD. J gave up 4 bases and V 11 bases, and 9 bases lay outside the gene matches. The DNA for the CDR3 is TGTGCCAAGTTGGGGGGGGTGACCACCGGGGAGCTGTTTTTT. Translated, it gives CAKLGGVTTGELFF.

The rearrangement joins TRBV29-1 to TRBJ2-7, with 9 nucleotides matching TRBD1. The germline gives CDR1 SQVTM, CDR2 ANQGSEA. V lost 7 bases and J lost 4; bases outside the gene matches: 8. The length of the CDR3 is 13 residues. The CDR3 DNA follows: TGCAGCGGGAGGACAGGGGTTGAATACGAGCAGTACTTC. Protein sequence: CSGRTGVEYEQYF.

The chain couples TRBV30 to TRBJ2-1; 9 bases agree with TRBD2. The V gene end was trimmed by 2 bases and the J gene end by 9 bases; junction bases not matched to a gene: 14. Germline V gene lookup returns CDR1 GTSNPN and CDR2 SVGIG (reference sequence). The CDR3 has 16 amino acids. The CDR3 reads CAWSILLGREGVEQFF. Written as DNA, the CDR3 is TGTGCCTGGAGTATCCTATTGGGGCGGGAGGGAGTTGAGCAGTTCTTC.

The chain combines TRBV10-3 with TRBJ1-2; D may be TRBD1 (6 bases). The CDR3 contains 17 residues. Germline V gene data show CDR1 as ENHRY and CDR2 as SYGVKD. Trimming cost V 0 bases and J 5 bases, with 19 bases left between them. CDR3 bases: TGTGCCATCAGTGAGTCGACTGTTACAGGGACTAGTTATGGCTACACCTTC. Encoded protein: CAISESTVTGTSYGYTF.

The chain is built from TRBV27 and TRBJ2-7; tentative D call: TRBD1 (5 bases). Deletions cut 2 bases from V and 0 bases from J, with 11 bases between. Germline V gene sequence: CDR1 MNHEY, CDR2 SMNVEV (reference sequence). This CDR3 contains 15 residues. DNA for the CDR3: TGTGCCAGCAGTTTAGCCAGGGCTAGCTCCTACGAGCAGTACTTC. It is translated as CASSLARASSYEQYF.

The chain combines TRBV18 with TRBJ1-3; D may be TRBD1 (5 bases). The CDR3 is 17 residues long. CDR1 and CDR2 from the germline V gene are KGHSH and LQKENI. Trimming took off 3 bases at V and 0 bases at J, with 15 bases between the two ends. In DNA, the CDR3 is TGTGCCAGCTCACCCCCGGACATAACCTCCTCTGGAAACACCATATATTTT. As protein: CASSPPDITSSGNTIYF.

This chain joins TRBV28 and TRBJ2-7; weak D call: TRBD2 (5 bases). Deletions cut 5 bases from V and 0 bases from J, with 14 bases between. CDR1 and CDR2 (germline): MDHEN, SYDVKM. The CDR3 totals 15 residues. CDR3 amino acids: CASSTSGISSYEQYF. In DNA, the CDR3 is TGTGCCAGCAGTACGTCCGGGATCAGCTCCTACGAGCAGTACTTC. Using reference TRBV28 and TRBJ2-7 for the parts outside the CDR3, the full variable domain is DVKVTQSSRYLVKRTGEKVFLECVQDMDHENMFWYRQDPGLGLRLIYFSYDVKMKEKGDIPEGYSVSREKKERFSLILESASTNQTSMYLCASSTSGISSYEQYFGPGTRLTVT.

The chain couples TRBV7-9 to TRBJ2-7; tentative D call: TRBD2 (6 bases). This CDR3 has 14 amino acids. Trimming shortened V by 8 bases and J by 5 bases, and 19 bases separated the two germline ends. In germline, CDR1 is SEHNR, CDR2 FQNEAQ (reference sequence). CDR3 sequence reads: CASGPETSLDEQYF. In DNA form, the CDR3 reads TGTGCCAGCGGCCCTGAGACTAGTCTAGACGAGCAGTACTTC.

The V call is TRBV6-1, the J call TRBJ2-7; D unresolved. The CDR3 consists of 13 residues. The germline V and J ends were trimmed by 0 bases and 6 bases, with 9 bases remaining between them. Germline CDR1 reads MNHNS; CDR2 reads SASEGT. The chain's CDR3 is CASSEAKLREQYF. In nucleotides, the CDR3 is TGTGCCAGCAGTGAAGCCAAACTACGCGAGCAGTACTTC.

The chain joins TRBV6-6 to TRBJ2-7, with TRBD1 identical over 10 bases. Germline lookup yields CDR1 MNHNY and CDR2 SVGAGI (reference sequence). J gave up 7 bases and V 7 bases, and 10 bases lay outside the gene matches. This CDR3 has 14 amino acids. CDR3 sequence (DNA): TGTGCCAGCACCGTAGACAGGGGGCAAAGTGAGCAGTACTTC. It encodes CASTVDRGQSEQYF.

The rearrangement joins TRBV10-3 to TRBJ2-1, with no clear D. This CDR3 has 14 residues. Trimming left V 5 bases short and J 0 bases short, with 8 bases between. Germline V CDR1 and CDR2: ENHRY, SYGVKD. The CDR3, as DNA: TGTGCCATCAGTATGAGTAGCTCCTACAATGAGCAGTTCTTC. It specifies CAISMSSSYNEQFF.

The chain uses TRBV5-6 and TRBJ2-5; TRBD2 matches 13 bases. Germline CDR1 reads SGHDT; CDR2 reads YYEEEE. V trimming: 1 base; J trimming: 1 base; junction bases outside the gene matches: 4. There are 17 residues in the CDR3. The CDR3 here is CASSLRTSGRGQETQYF. The CDR3 bases are TGTGCCAGCAGCTTGCGGACTAGCGGGAGAGGCCAAGAGACCCAGTACTTC.

The chain links TRBV11-2 to TRBJ1-1; D possibly corresponds to TRBD1 (5 bases). The germline V gene has CDR1 SGHAT and CDR2 FQNNGV. V lost 0 bases and J 6 bases, leaving 11 bases between the germline ends. The CDR3 has 14 amino acids. The CDR3 loop reads CASSLEAGGAEAFF. The CDR3 DNA sequence: TGTGCCAGCAGCTTAGAAGCTGGGGGGGCTGAAGCTTTCTTT.

The rearrangement links TRBV5-5 to TRBJ1-2; 9 nucleotides agree with TRBD1. The CDR3 runs 14 residues. V was pared by 4 bases and J by 3 bases, with 4 bases of the junction left unmatched. From germline, CDR1 is SGHKS and CDR2 YYEKEE (reference sequence). CDR3 sequence: CASSTDRGYYGYTF. In DNA form, the CDR3 reads TGTGCCAGCAGCACCGACAGGGGGTACTATGGCTACACCTTC. The variable domain in full, completed from reference TRBV5-5 and TRBJ1-2, reads DAGVTQSPTHLIKTRGQQVTLRCSPISGHKSVSWYQQVLGQGPQFIFQYYEKEERGRGNFPDRFSARQFPNYSSELNVNALLLGDSALYLCASSTDRGYYGYTFGSGTRLTVV.

This clone has more than one count but fewer than ten. This sequence joins TRBV19 and TRBJ1-5; a weak D match, TRBD1 (6 bases). CDR1 LNHDA and CDR2 SQIVND come from the germline V gene (reference sequence). V lost 4 bases and J lost 6, with 10 bases in between. The CDR3 runs to 13 residues. The CDR3 region is CASSNRVGQPQHF. CDR3 DNA sequence: TGTGCCAGTAGTAACAGGGTTGGTCAGCCCCAGCATTTT.

The chain joins TRBV7-9 to TRBJ1-3; weak D call: TRBD1 (6 bases). This CDR3 spans 14 amino acids. From germline, CDR1 is SEHNR and CDR2 FQNEAQ (reference sequence). V lost 5 bases and J 6 bases, leaving 14 bases between the germline ends. This CDR3 reads CASSPGEFANTIYF. CDR3 bases: TGTGCCAGCAGCCCAGGGGAGTTTGCAAACACCATATATTTT.

CDR3 residues: CASSFGLETDTQYF. The CDR3 DNA sequence: TGTGCCAGCAGCTTTGGACTAGAGACAGATACGCAGTATTTT. The rearrangement links TRBV7-9 to TRBJ2-3; 7 positions agree with TRBD2. With V trimmed by 3 bases and J by 3 bases, 3 bases remained unmatched. Germline V gene sequence: CDR1 SEHNR, CDR2 FQNEAQ (reference sequence). The CDR3 extends over 14 amino acids.

This chain connects TRBV27 to TRBJ1-5, with 9 nucleotides matching TRBD1. V dropped 5 bases and J dropped 4; count of bases not matched to a gene: 6. This CDR3 region has 15 residues. CDR1 is MNHEY, CDR2 SMNVEV, per germline (reference sequence). CDR3 in amino acids: CASSVRTGENQPQHF. The CDR3 bases are TGTGCCAGCAGTGTCAGGACAGGGGAAAATCAGCCCCAGCATTTT.

This chain links TRBV7-9 with TRBJ2-1; D remains unclear. The CDR3 is made up of 15 amino acids. Per germline, CDR1 SEHNR and CDR2 FQNEAQ (reference sequence). V gave up 5 bases and J gave up 0 bases, with 11 bases separating them. The CDR3 loop reads CASSHDWFSYNEQFF. CDR3 DNA sequence: TGTGCCAGCAGCCATGACTGGTTCTCCTACAATGAGCAGTTCTTC.

This chain uses TRBV6-4 with TRBJ2-1; D possibly corresponds to TRBD1 (5 bases). CDR1 MRHNA and CDR2 SNTAGT come from the germline V gene. The CDR3 sequence is 15 residues long. With 0 bases removed from V and 5 bases from J, the gap between germline ends came to 11 bases. The CDR3, as DNA: TGTGCCAGCAGTGACTCTCAGGGTGGACACAATGAGCAGTTCTTC. It encodes CASSDSQGGHNEQFF.